Each of the 21 T cell receptor beta chains below was sequenced from the same sample in a study of blood T cell repertoires in COVID-19. TCRdb's table, derived via immunoSEQ multiplex PCR, lists solely in-frame clones and lacks some. The table records around 300,000 clones, roughly 85% of them present only once. Material for sequencing was peripheral blood. These TCRs come from a woman between 50 and 59 years old who had recovered from COVID-19.

This clone was detected many times. The genes are TRBV15 and TRBJ2-7, with 10 bases that match TRBD1. The CDR3 is made up of 16 amino acids. Per germline, CDR1 LNHNV and CDR2 YYDKDF (reference sequence). V lost 5 bases to trimming and J lost 9 bases; unmatched junction nucleotides: 16. The CDR3 DNA is TGTGCCACCAGCGCTGGACCGGGACAGGGGACAGGATGGCAGTACTTC. It codes for CATSAGPGQGTGWQYF.

The V and J genes are TRBV5-8 and TRBJ1-3; 9 bases are shared with TRBD1. Trimming at V came to 4 bases and at J to 3 bases, leaving 5 bases not matched to a gene. The CDR3 consists of 15 residues. Germline CDR1 is SGHTS and CDR2 is YDEGEE. CDR3: CASSIGTGFGNTIYF. CDR3 in DNA: TGTGCCAGCAGCATCGGGACAGGGTTTGGAAACACCATATATTTT.

This chain joins TRBV7-2 and TRBJ2-4, with a tentative D call TRBD2 (7 bases). Germline-derived CDR1 and CDR2 are SGHTA and FQGNSA. V lost 3 bases, J lost 8 bases, and 17 bases lay in between. The CDR3 sequence is 15 residues long. The CDR3 DNA sequence: TGTGCCAGCAGCTTCGGTAGGCGGGGGCTGGACATTCAGTACTTC. It codes for CASSFGRRGLDIQYF.

The gene calls are TRBV7-2 and TRBJ2-1; a possible D gene is TRBD1 (5 bases). There are 13 residues in the CDR3. The germline V gene encodes CDR1 SGHTA and CDR2 FQGNSA. The germline V and J ends were trimmed by 5 bases and 12 bases, with 17 bases remaining between them. The CDR3 DNA follows: TGTGCCAGCAGCGTACAGGCCCGTCAGCGGCAGTTCTTC. Translated: CASSVQARQRQFF.

This chain links TRBV6-5 with TRBJ2-7; D remains unclear. Trimming removed 0 bases at V and 2 bases at J, with 5 bases between. Looked up from germline, CDR1 is MNHEY and CDR2 is SVGAGI. This CDR3 is built from 13 residues. This CDR3 reads CASSYSGAYEQYF. Written as DNA, the CDR3 is TGTGCCAGCAGTTACTCAGGAGCCTACGAGCAGTACTTC.

The chain is built from TRBV11-2 and TRBJ2-5; 8 positions match TRBD2. With 2 bases clipped from V and 1 base from J, the junction kept 9 bases outside the gene matches. The germline V gene encodes CDR1 SGHAT and CDR2 FQNNGV. The CDR3 length is 17 residues. The DNA for the CDR3 is TGTGCCAGCAGCTTAATTCCAGCGGGAGAGTTCCAAGAGACCCAGTACTTC. Residues: CASSLIPAGEFQETQYF.

This clone has only one observation. The V and J genes are TRBV6-5 and TRBJ1-3, with D tentatively TRBD1 (6 bases). Germline V gene sequence: CDR1 MNHEY, CDR2 SVGAGI. The CDR3 extends over 14 amino acids. Trimming removed 2 bases from V and 4 bases from J, with 9 bases in between. The CDR3 region is CASSYLGGGNTIYF. In nucleotides, the CDR3 is TGTGCCAGCAGTTACCTTGGGGGCGGAAACACCATATATTTT.

The rearrangement uses TRBV6-6 and TRBJ2-3; tentatively, D is TRBD2 (6 bases). CDR1 MNHNY and CDR2 SVGAGI come from the germline V gene (reference sequence). The CDR3 totals 15 residues. Trimming pared 0 bases from V and 2 bases from J, leaving 9 bases between. The CDR3 reads CASSYSGGPTDTQYF. As DNA, the CDR3 is TGTGCCAGCAGTTACTCGGGGGGACCCACAGATACGCAGTATTTT.

The J gene is TRBJ2-2, the V gene TRBV27, with no clear D. Trimming took off 6 bases at V and 5 bases at J, with 7 bases between the two ends. CDR3 length: 12 amino acids. Per germline, CDR1 MNHEY and CDR2 SMNVEV (reference sequence). CDR3 region: CASRRDTGELFF. The CDR3 region has the DNA TGTGCCAGCAGGAGAGATACCGGGGAGCTGTTTTTT.

This clone occurred a few times. This sequence joins TRBV30 and TRBJ2-3; D is perhaps TRBD2 (5 bases). This CDR3 has 12 amino acids. Germline V CDR1 and CDR2: GTSNPN, SVGIG (reference sequence). Trimming stripped 4 bases from V and 9 bases from J, with 14 bases between. CDR3 in DNA: TGTGCCTGGAACTCAGAGGGAGTGACGCAGTATTTT. Translating it yields CAWNSEGVTQYF.

This clone was recorded a few times. The rearrangement links TRBV30 to TRBJ2-7, with a possible D match to TRBD2 (6 bases). The germline gives CDR1 GTSNPN, CDR2 SVGIG (reference sequence). V was cut by 5 bases and J by 3 bases, with 20 bases left in between. The CDR3 sequence is 15 residues long. The CDR3 DNA reads TGTGCCTGGGGAAACACTGGCGGGAATTTCTACGAGCAGTACTTC. Amino acid sequence: CAWGNTGGNFYEQYF.

This rearrangement joins TRBV6-1 to TRBJ2-1, with D possibly TRBD2 on 6 matching bases. The V end was cut by 0 bases, the J end by 2 bases, with 11 bases between. The CDR3 consists of 16 residues. Germline V gene sequence: CDR1 MNHNS, CDR2 SASEGT. The CDR3 region is CASSEAWEVTYNEQFF. As DNA, the CDR3 is TGTGCCAGCAGTGAAGCCTGGGAGGTTACCTACAATGAGCAGTTCTTC.

This chain uses TRBV12-3 or TRBV12-4 with TRBJ2-2; D is undetermined. The CDR3 covers 13 residues. V was trimmed by 2 bases and J by 2 bases, leaving 3 bases between them. CDR3 residues: CASSLSNTGELFF. The CDR3 DNA follows: TGTGCCAGCAGTTTATCAAACACCGGGGAGCTGTTTTTT.

This sequence joins TRBV10-3 and TRBJ1-4; possible D gene TRBD1, 5 bases. V gave up 2 bases and J gave up 8 bases, with 15 bases separating them. The length of the CDR3 is 15 residues. Germline V gives CDR1 ENHRY, CDR2 SYGVKD. The CDR3 loop is CAISERGPGREKLFF. DNA of the CDR3: TGTGCCATCAGTGAGAGGGGCCCCGGGCGGGAAAAACTGTTTTTT.

A few counts support this clone. The genes are TRBV30 and TRBJ1-4; D possibly corresponds to TRBD1 (5 bases). Per the germline V gene, CDR1 is GTSNPN and CDR2 is SVGIG (reference sequence). The CDR3 contains 13 residues. Trimming stripped 2 bases from V and 8 bases from J, with 12 bases between. In DNA, the CDR3 is TGTGCCTGGAGTAGTCTGTGGGGCGAAAAACTGTTTTTT. Encoded protein: CAWSSLWGEKLFF.

The chain links TRBV5-4 to TRBJ1-2, with 10 bases that match TRBD1. V dropped 0 bases and J dropped 3; count of bases not matched to a gene: 2. The CDR3 loop spans 15 amino acids. From germline, CDR1 is SGHNT and CDR2 YYREEE (reference sequence). This CDR3 reads CASSLGGQGDYGYTF. The CDR3 coding sequence is TGTGCCAGCAGCTTGGGCGGACAGGGGGACTATGGCTACACCTTC.

This chain connects TRBV30 to TRBJ2-5, with TRBD1 matching over 9 bases. Trimming took 2 bases from V and 10 from J; bases not matched to a gene: 14. Germline-derived CDR1 and CDR2 are GTSNPN and SVGIG (reference sequence). CDR3 length equals 15 residues. In nucleotides, the CDR3 is TGTGCCTGGAGTCCGATATACAGGGGGCCGGGGGGCCAGTACTTC. Protein sequence: CAWSPIYRGPGGQYF. The variable domain in full, with the rest retrieved from reference TRBV30 and TRBJ2-5, is SQTIHQWPATLVQPVGSPLSLECTVEGTSNPNLYWYRQAAGRGLQLLFYSVGIGQISSEVPQNLSASRPQDRQFILSSKKLLLSDSGFYLCAWSPIYRGPGGQYFGPGTRLLVL.

As concerns this clone: The sample carries other DNA sequences with the same CDR3. This chain uses TRBV3-1 (or the pseudogene TRBV3-2) with TRBJ2-2; tentative D call: TRBD2 (6 bases). This CDR3 is 14 amino acids long. Trimming stripped 3 bases from V and 1 base from J, with 6 bases between. CDR1 LGHDT and CDR2 YNNKEL come from the germline V gene (reference sequence). In DNA, the CDR3 is TGTGCCAGCAGCCAGGAGGGGAACACCGGGGAGCTGTTTTTT. Its translation: CASSQEGNTGELFF.

The J gene is TRBJ1-1, the V gene TRBV18; D may be TRBD1 (6 bases). Germline-derived CDR1 and CDR2 are KGHSH and LQKENI. The CDR3 contains 16 residues. The V end lost 0 bases, the J end lost 0 bases, and 11 bases lay between the germline ends. The CDR3 sequence is CASSPPAGTMNTEAFF. In DNA, the CDR3 is TGTGCCAGCTCACCACCTGCAGGGACAATGAACACTGAAGCTTTCTTT.

This clone was counted a single time. The chain couples TRBV7-2 to TRBJ1-1, with D uncertain. The length of the CDR3 is 15 residues. Germline V CDR1 and CDR2: SGHTA, FQGNSA. V dropped 0 bases and J dropped 6 bases, with 14 bases sitting between them. In DNA form, the CDR3 reads TGTGCCAGCAGCTTAGCGACTTTAGATATCGCTGAAGCTTTCTTT. As protein: CASSLATLDIAEAFF. Complete variable domain (other parts from reference TRBV7-2 and TRBJ1-1): GAGVSQSPSNKVTEKGKDVELRCDPISGHTALYWYRQSLGQGLEFLIYFQGNSAPDKSGLPSDRFSAERTGGSVSTLTIQRTQQEDSAVYLCASSLATLDIAEAFFGQGTRLTVV.

This clone was observed a few times. The rearrangement uses TRBV6-2 or TRBV6-3 and TRBJ2-7; D is possibly TRBD1 (5 bases). V lost 2 bases to trimming and J lost 2 bases, with 7 bases between them. Germline V gives CDR1 MNHEY, CDR2 SVGEGT. The CDR3 runs 13 residues. The CDR3 region has the DNA TGTGCCAGCAGTTACGTCAGGGCCTACGAGCAGTACTTC. Its translation is CASSYVRAYEQYF.